The 25 T cell receptor beta chains below all came from one sample that was sequenced in a study of CD8 T cells in Susac syndrome. RNA totalling 0.5 to 1 ug underwent reverse transcription with random hexamers. TCRdb re-derived calls from the immunoSEQ multiplex PCR reads in MiXCR, one entry per CDR3 protein. The sample consists of 50,000 or so distinct CDR3 sequences, over 85% of them appearing once. The specimen was CD8+ T cells from PBMCs. The receptors stem from a human donor in good health.

This clonotype has just one count. The chain couples TRBV28 to TRBJ2-7; D is unresolved. The CDR3 sequence is 12 residues long. Trimming took 2 bases from V and 5 from J, leaving 7 bases between them. CDR1 and CDR2 (germline): MDHEN, SYDVKM. The CDR3 sequence: CASSLGPHEQYF. For the CDR3, the DNA is TGTGCCAGCAGTTTAGGTCCCCACGAGCAGTACTTC.

V gene TRBV6-2 or TRBV6-3 combines with J gene TRBJ2-7; D gene unclear. Germline V gene data show CDR1 as MNHEY and CDR2 as SVGEGT. Trimming left V 5 bases short and J 5 bases short, with 19 bases between. The CDR3 is 15 amino acids. The CDR3 coding sequence is TGTGCCAGCAGTACGGCCCAGGAGTCAGACGACGAGCAGTACTTC. It translates to CASSTAQESDDEQYF.

The V call is TRBV20-1, the J call TRBJ2-5; D assignment may be TRBD1 or TRBD2 (5 bases each). CDR3 length equals 14 residues. Trimming removed 5 bases from V and 5 bases from J, with 18 bases in between. Germline loops: CDR1 DFQATT, CDR2 SNEGSKA (reference sequence). The CDR3 region is CSARTFGTGETQYF. The CDR3 DNA is TGCAGTGCTCGCACCTTTGGGACCGGGGAGACCCAGTACTTC.

The chain joins TRBV7-9 to TRBJ1-1, with D hard to call. This CDR3 region has 10 residues. In germline, CDR1 is SEHNR, CDR2 FQNEAQ (reference sequence). V was clipped by 1 base and J by 12 bases, with 6 bases between them. The DNA of the CDR3 is TGTGCCAGCAGCTTAGGTCAACCTTTCTTT. Translating gives CASSLGQPFF.

In this sample, this clonotype turned up once. The genes are TRBV9 and TRBJ2-1, with a tentative D call TRBD1 (6 bases). The CDR3 is 13 residues long. V was clipped by 6 bases and J by 9 bases, with 16 bases between them. Germline V gene sequence: CDR1 SGDLS, CDR2 YYNGEE. CDR3 region: CASTSVRGSEQFF. In DNA form, the CDR3 reads TGTGCCAGCACTTCGGTTAGGGGGAGTGAGCAGTTCTTC.

The J gene is TRBJ1-1, the V gene TRBV29-1; D not resolved. The germline V and J ends were trimmed by 7 bases and 1 base, with 16 bases remaining between them. This CDR3 is built from 14 residues. CDR1 is SQVTM and CDR2 is ANQGSEA in the germline V gene. CDR3 amino acids: CSAVAGIKNTEAFF. CDR3 coding DNA: TGCAGCGCTGTGGCGGGGATTAAGAACACTGAAGCTTTCTTT.

This chain links TRBV29-1 with TRBJ1-2; D may be TRBD1 (6 bases). In germline, CDR1 is SQVTM, CDR2 ANQGSEA. With 3 bases removed from V and 3 bases from J, the gap between germline ends came to 23 bases. There are 17 residues in the CDR3. CDR3 sequence: CSVDTPPAGGLDYGYTF. The CDR3 coding sequence is TGCAGCGTTGATACGCCCCCAGCCGGGGGGCTTGACTATGGCTACACCTTC.

J is TRBJ2-1 and V is TRBV3-1; no clear D. V was shortened by 4 bases and J by 9 bases, with 13 bases between the two germline ends. The CDR3 length is 13 residues. Germline CDR1 reads LGHDT; CDR2 reads YNNKEL (reference sequence). The CDR3 DNA is TGTGCCAGCAGCCCTATAGGGATGGCTGAGCAGTTCTTC. Encoded protein: CASSPIGMAEQFF.

The rearrangement uses TRBV13 and TRBJ2-7; TRBD2 aligns across 11 bases. From germline, CDR1 is PRHDT and CDR2 FYEKMQ (reference sequence). CDR3 size: 16 residues. Unmatched junction bases numbered 13, after V lost 5 bases and J lost 7 bases. CDR3 DNA sequence: TGTGCCAGCAGCCAGGGACTAGCGGTCGAGCGAGGGGAGCAGTACTTC. This codes for CASSQGLAVERGEQYF. Using reference TRBV13 and TRBJ2-7 for the parts outside the CDR3, the full variable domain is AAGVIQSPRHLIKEKRETATLKCYPIPRHDTVYWYQQGPGQDPQFLISFYEKMQSDKGSIPDRFSAQQFSDYHSELNMSSLELGDSALYFCASSQGLAVERGEQYFGPGTRLTVT.

The genes are TRBV5-6 and TRBJ2-1, with no clear D. CDR1 and CDR2 (germline): SGHDT, YYEEEE. V was pared by 4 bases and J by 5 bases, with 7 bases between. The CDR3 runs to 12 residues. CDR3: CASSILDNEQFF. CDR3 DNA sequence: TGTGCCAGCAGCATCCTCGACAATGAGCAGTTCTTC.

The genes are TRBV18 and TRBJ2-3, with D perhaps assigned TRBD1 or TRBD2 (5 bases each). With 3 bases removed from V and 1 base from J, the gap between germline ends came to 14 bases. This CDR3 comprises 16 residues. Germline V CDR1 and CDR2: KGHSH, LQKENI. In DNA form, the CDR3 reads TGTGCCAGCTCACCGGGACCCACCTCTGGCACAGATACGCAGTATTTT. This gives the protein CASSPGPTSGTDTQYF.

This clonotype occurred once. The rearrangement links TRBV7-2 to TRBJ2-7; maybe TRBD2 (5 bases). In germline, CDR1 is SGHTA, CDR2 FQGNSA. The CDR3 totals 14 residues. V dropped 3 bases and J dropped 0 bases, with 9 bases sitting between them. As DNA, the CDR3 is TGTGCCAGCAGCTTCGGGAAACACTCCTACGAGCAGTACTTC. Encoded protein: CASSFGKHSYEQYF.

V gene TRBV21-1 combines with J gene TRBJ1-4. TRBV21-1 is labeled a pseudogene. This CDR3 region has 9 residues. The CDR3 is CASSGKLFF. The CDR3 region has the DNA TGTGCCAGCAGCGGAAAACTGTTTTTT.

This chain uses TRBV15 with TRBJ2-1, with TRBD2 matching over 9 bases. Germline V gene sequence: CDR1 LNHNV, CDR2 YYDKDF (reference sequence). V was clipped by 5 bases and J by 4 bases; unmatched bases: 12. The CDR3 contains 17 residues. CDR3 in DNA: TGTGCCACCAGCTCCTTGGTAGCGGGAGTTGGATACAATGAGCAGTTCTTC. Its translation: CATSSLVAGVGYNEQFF. Based on the CDR3 plus reference TRBV15 and TRBJ2-1, the full variable domain is DAMVIQNPRYQVTQFGKPVTLSCSQTLNHNVMYWYQQKSSQAPKLLFHYYDKDFNNEADTPDNFQSRRPNTSFCFLDIRSPGLGDTAMYLCATSSLVAGVGYNEQFFGPGTRLTVL.

This clonotype was observed a handful of times. The V gene is TRBV7-6, the J gene TRBJ2-7, with D possibly matching TRBD2 (6 bases). Germline CDR1 is SGHVS and CDR2 is FNYEAQ. Trimming removed 4 bases from V and 5 bases from J, with 12 bases in between. The CDR3 covers 13 residues. The CDR3 bases are TGTGCCAGCAGCTCCTACGGGGGTGACGAGCAGTACTTC. It is translated as CASSSYGGDEQYF. The complete variable domain, with remaining parts taken from reference TRBV7-6 and TRBJ2-7, reads GAGVSQSPRYKVTKRGQDVALRCDPISGHVSLYWYRQALGQGPEFLTYFNYEAQQDKSGLPNDRFSAERPEGSISTLTIQRTEQRDSAMYRCASSSYGGDEQYFGPGTRLTVT.

V and J are TRBV7-9 and TRBJ2-5; 9 nucleotides match TRBD1. The CDR3 contains 15 residues. Looked up from germline, CDR1 is SEHNR and CDR2 is FQNEAQ (reference sequence). Trimming took 7 bases from V and 4 from J; bases not matched to a gene: 10. The CDR3 DNA is TGTGCCAGCAATCGACCGGGACAGGGAAGAGAGACCCAGTACTTC. Encoded protein: CASNRPGQGRETQYF.

The chain employs TRBV27 and TRBJ2-1; TRBD2 might be the D (6 bases). Germline V lookup: CDR1 MNHEY, CDR2 SMNVEV (reference sequence). The CDR3 extends over 14 amino acids. V lost 6 bases to trimming and J lost 8 bases, with 17 bases between them. The CDR3 reads CASSFVGLWDEQFF. DNA for the CDR3: TGTGCCAGCAGCTTCGTGGGACTTTGGGATGAGCAGTTCTTC.

CDR3 protein: CASSPPGRTSYNEQFF. In DNA, the CDR3 is TGTGCCAGCTCACCCCCCGGGAGGACCTCCTACAATGAGCAGTTCTTC. The genes are TRBV18 and TRBJ2-1; 7 nucleotides match TRBD2. The V and J ends lost 3 bases and 0 bases, in that order; junction bases with no gene match: 5. CDR3 size: 16 residues. From germline, CDR1 is KGHSH and CDR2 LQKENI.

The chain is built from TRBV7-9 and TRBJ1-2; D gene unclear. V was shortened by 0 bases and J by 4 bases, with 6 bases between the two germline ends. Germline V gene lookup returns CDR1 SEHNR and CDR2 FQNEAQ (reference sequence). The CDR3 has 13 amino acids. The CDR3 spells CASSLAATYGYTF. The DNA for the CDR3 is TGTGCCAGCAGCTTAGCGGCGACCTATGGCTACACCTTC.

This clonotype was seen once. The genes are TRBV28 and TRBJ1-1; D is undetermined. V dropped 5 bases and J dropped 1 base, with 8 bases sitting between them. The CDR3 is 13 residues long. The germline V gene encodes CDR1 MDHEN and CDR2 SYDVKM. CDR3 nucleotides: TGTGCCAGCAGTCTCAGACGGAACACTGAAGCTTTCTTT. This encodes CASSLRRNTEAFF.

The rearrangement joins TRBV13 to TRBJ2-5, with D maybe TRBD1 (6 bases). Trimming stripped 4 bases from V and 5 bases from J, with 14 bases between. This CDR3 region has 14 residues. The germline V gene has CDR1 PRHDT and CDR2 FYEKMQ (reference sequence). The CDR3 nucleotides read TGTGCCAGCAGCTCCCTAGGGGGACCCGAGACCCAGTACTTC. Translating it yields CASSSLGGPETQYF. Combining the CDR3 with reference TRBV13 and TRBJ2-5 gives the whole variable domain AAGVIQSPRHLIKEKRETATLKCYPIPRHDTVYWYQQGPGQDPQFLISFYEKMQSDKGSIPDRFSAQQFSDYHSELNMSSLELGDSALYFCASSSLGGPETQYFGPGTRLLVL.

This clonotype was observed a single time. CDR3 in DNA: TGTGCCAGCAGCTTAACGTGGATCCAAGAGACCCAGTACTTC. This sequence encodes CASSLTWIQETQYF. The rearrangement links TRBV7-2 to TRBJ2-5; no firm D call. The germline V gene has CDR1 SGHTA and CDR2 FQGNSA. Trimming removed 2 bases from V and 1 base from J, with 8 bases in between. This CDR3 has 14 residues.

V usage is TRBV29-1 and J usage is TRBJ2-7, with D possibly called TRBD1 or TRBD2 (5 bases each). This CDR3 contains 11 residues. The germline gives CDR1 SQVTM, CDR2 ANQGSEA. Trimming took 6 bases from V and 3 from J, leaving 9 bases between them. CDR3 coding DNA: TGCAGCGTGGGACCGGGCTACGAGCAGTACTTC. Amino acid sequence: CSVGPGYEQYF.

The genes are TRBV27 and TRBJ2-4; no clear D. From germline, CDR1 is MNHEY and CDR2 SMNVEV (reference sequence). This CDR3 region has 15 residues. Trimming took 3 bases from V and 0 from J, leaving 9 bases between them. Here the CDR3 reads CASSFVLGAKNIQYF. CDR3 sequence (DNA): TGTGCCAGCAGTTTCGTGCTGGGAGCCAAAAACATTCAGTACTTC.

CDR3 DNA sequence: TGCGCCAGCAGCCACTCAGTTAACACTGAAGCTTTCTTT. Its protein product is CASSHSVNTEAFF. The chain employs TRBV4-1 and TRBJ1-1, with D unclear. V lost 3 bases to trimming and J lost 2 bases, with 7 bases between them. The CDR3 loop spans 13 amino acids. Germline CDR1 and CDR2: MGHRA and YSYEKL.